This TCR beta chain appears in the sequencing data of a study of T cells in Graves' hyperthyroidism and ophthalmopathy. This clonotype was seen many times. As yet, its antigen is unknown. Trimming removed 3 bases at V and 10 bases at J, with 13 bases between. The CDR3 extends over 14 amino acids. Germline V gives CDR1 MDHEN, CDR2 SYDVKM. Amplification of TCR beta CDR3 regions was performed using RNA transcripts as template. Using the HTBI primer set, a first-round RT-PCR was run on the TCR CDR3. TCRdb reprocessed the multiplex PCR reads via MiXCR and lists one record per CDR3 protein. Among over 500,000 distinct CDR3 sequences, 15% to 20% were seen once, and the ten largest hold around 17%. Uncontrolled infection, other autoimmune disease, pregnancy or lactation led to exclusion. Diagnoses rested on clinical symptoms, serum thyroxine and TRAb, thyroid ultrasound and orbital computed tomography. Study-wide results and limits: Ophthalmopathy got predicted by the model a median approximately six months before its onset. Ophthalmopathy could be told apart from stable hyperthyroidism with a 13 V-J model.

The specimen was blood. This chain uses TRBV28 with TRBJ1-6; D remains unclear. The receptor was derived from a woman younger than 35 with Graves' ophthalmopathy. Here the CDR3 reads CASSFRATASPLHF. Here the CDR3 DNA reads TGTGCCAGCAGTTTTCGGGCCACGGCGTCACCCCTCCACTTT.